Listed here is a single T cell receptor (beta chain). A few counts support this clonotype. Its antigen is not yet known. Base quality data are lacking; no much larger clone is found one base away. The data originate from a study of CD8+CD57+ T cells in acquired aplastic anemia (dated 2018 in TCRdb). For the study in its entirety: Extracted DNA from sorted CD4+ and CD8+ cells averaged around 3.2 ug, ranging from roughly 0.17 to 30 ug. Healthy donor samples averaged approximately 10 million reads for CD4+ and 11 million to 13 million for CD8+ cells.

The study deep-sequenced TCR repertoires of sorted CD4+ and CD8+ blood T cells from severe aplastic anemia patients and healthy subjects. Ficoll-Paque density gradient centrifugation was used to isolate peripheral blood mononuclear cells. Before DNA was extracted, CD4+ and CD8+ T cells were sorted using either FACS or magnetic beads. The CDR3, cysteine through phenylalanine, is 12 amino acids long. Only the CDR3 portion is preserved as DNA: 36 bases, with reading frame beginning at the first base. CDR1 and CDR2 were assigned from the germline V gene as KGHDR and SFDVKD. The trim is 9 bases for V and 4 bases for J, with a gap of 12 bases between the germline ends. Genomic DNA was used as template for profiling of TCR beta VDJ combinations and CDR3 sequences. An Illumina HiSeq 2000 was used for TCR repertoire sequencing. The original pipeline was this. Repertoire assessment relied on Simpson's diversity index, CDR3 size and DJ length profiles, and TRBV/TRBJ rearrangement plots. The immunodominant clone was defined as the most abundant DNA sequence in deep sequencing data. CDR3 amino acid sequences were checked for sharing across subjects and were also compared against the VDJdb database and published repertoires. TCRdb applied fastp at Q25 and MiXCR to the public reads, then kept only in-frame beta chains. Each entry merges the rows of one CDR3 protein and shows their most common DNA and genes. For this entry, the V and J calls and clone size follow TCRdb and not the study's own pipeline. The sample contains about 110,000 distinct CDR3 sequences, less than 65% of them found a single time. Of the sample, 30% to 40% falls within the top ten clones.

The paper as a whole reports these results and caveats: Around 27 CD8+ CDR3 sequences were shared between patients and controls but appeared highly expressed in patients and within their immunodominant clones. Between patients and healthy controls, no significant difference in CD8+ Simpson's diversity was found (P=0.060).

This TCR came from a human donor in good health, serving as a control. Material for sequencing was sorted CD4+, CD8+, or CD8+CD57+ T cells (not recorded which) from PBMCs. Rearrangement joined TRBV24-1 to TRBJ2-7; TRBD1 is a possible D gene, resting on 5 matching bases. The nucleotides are TGTGCCACCCGGCCAGGGTGTTACGAGCAGTACTTC. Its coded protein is CATRPGCYEQYF.